This paragraph covers one T cell receptor beta chain sequence. The CDR3 contains 15 residues. Between the trimmed V and J ends, which lost 6 bases and 5 bases, there was a span of 17 bases. Germline CDR1 reads MNHEY; CDR2 reads SVGAGI. The sample originates from a study of blood T cell repertoires in COVID-19. Study context: Researchers got acute and convalescent COVID-19 samples from the United States, Italy and Spain. T cells, B-cell-depleted T cells, or PBMCs supplied cDNA or gDNA.

The authors' processing: It was from reference gene primer amplification that nucleated cell counts were estimated. This table comes from immunoSEQ multiplex PCR, and its TCRdb copy is limited to in-frame clones, with some not included. D and trimming come from the DNA, and the V and J calls and clone size come from that table. Altogether 150,000 or so clones are present, around 89% being singletons, with the ten largest covering around 3%. The gene calls are TRBV6-5 and TRBJ2-1, with TRBD1 as a possible D gene (6 bases). This sequence originates from a man in his 60s with active or convalescent COVID-19. Sequencing was done on a sample of peripheral blood. This CDR3 is CASRTLQGTHNEQFF. The CDR3, as DNA: TGTGCCAGCAGGACCCTTCAGGGGACCCACAATGAGCAGTTCTTC.